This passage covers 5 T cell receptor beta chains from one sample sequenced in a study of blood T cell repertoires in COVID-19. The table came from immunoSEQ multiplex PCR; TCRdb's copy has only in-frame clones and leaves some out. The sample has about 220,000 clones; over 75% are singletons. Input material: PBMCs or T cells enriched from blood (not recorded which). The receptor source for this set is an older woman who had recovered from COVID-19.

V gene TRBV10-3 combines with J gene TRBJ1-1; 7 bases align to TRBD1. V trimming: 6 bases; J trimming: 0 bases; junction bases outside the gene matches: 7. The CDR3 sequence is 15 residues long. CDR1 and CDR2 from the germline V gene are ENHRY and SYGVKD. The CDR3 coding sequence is TGTGCCATCAGGAACTCGGACAGGATGAACACTGAAGCTTTCTTT. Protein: CAIRNSDRMNTEAFF.

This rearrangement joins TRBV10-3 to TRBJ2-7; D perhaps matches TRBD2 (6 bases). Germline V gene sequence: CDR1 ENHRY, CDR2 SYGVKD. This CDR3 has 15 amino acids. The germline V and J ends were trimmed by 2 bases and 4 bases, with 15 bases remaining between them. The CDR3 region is CAISEGTARVYEQYF. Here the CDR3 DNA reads TGTGCCATCAGTGAGGGGACTGCCCGGGTGTACGAGCAGTACTTC.

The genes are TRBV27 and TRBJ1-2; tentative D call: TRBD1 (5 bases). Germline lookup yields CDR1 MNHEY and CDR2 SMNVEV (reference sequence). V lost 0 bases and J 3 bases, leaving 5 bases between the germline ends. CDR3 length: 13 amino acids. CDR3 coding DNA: TGTGCCAGCAGTTTATCAGGGGACTATGGCTACACCTTC. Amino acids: CASSLSGDYGYTF.

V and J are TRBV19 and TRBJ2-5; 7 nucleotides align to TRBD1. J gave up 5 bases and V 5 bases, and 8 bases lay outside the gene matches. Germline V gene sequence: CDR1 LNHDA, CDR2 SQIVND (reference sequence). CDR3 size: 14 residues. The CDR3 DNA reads TGTGCCAGTAGTTCCCGACAGGGAATGGAGACCCAGTACTTC. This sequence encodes CASSSRQGMETQYF.

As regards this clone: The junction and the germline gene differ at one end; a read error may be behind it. For the CDR3, the DNA is TGTGCTAGCAGCGAGGGGGACAGGGACGAGCAGTACTTC. Protein product: CASSEGDRDEQYF. The chain employs TRBV9 and TRBJ2-7; 9 bases agree with TRBD1. Germline V CDR1 and CDR2: SGDLS, YYNGEE. This CDR3 is 13 amino acids long. Drawing the rest from reference TRBV9 and TRBJ2-7, the complete variable domain is DSGVTQTPKHLITATGQRVTLRCSPRSGDLSVYWYQQSLDQGLQFLIQYYNGEERAKGNILERFSAQQFPDLHSELNLSSLELGDSALYFCASSEGDRDEQYFGPGTRLTVT.